This TCR beta chain was obtained from a study of CD4+ T cells in melanoma. The method was immunoSEQ multiplex PCR; TCRdb's version includes in-frame clones alone and lacks a portion of them. The sample lists fewer than 20,000 clones; 83% were seen once. V was trimmed by 4 bases and J by 4 bases, leaving 9 bases between them. The V gene's germline CDR1 is SGHKS and CDR2 YYEKEE (reference sequence). The CDR3 runs 12 residues. This receptor was obtained from a human donor with melanoma. The chain recombines TRBV5-5 with TRBJ2-7; D remains ambiguous. The material sequenced was cells from a culture (not recorded whether cultured in vitro). CDR3 in amino acids: CASSKSNYEQYF. The DNA for the CDR3 is TGTGCCAGCAGCAAGTCCAATTACGAGCAGTACTTC.